These 23 T cell receptor beta chains were all obtained from the same sample, sequenced in a study of beta chain features in type 1 diabetes. Expressed TCRB transcripts were sequenced after all isolated RNA was converted to cDNA. Sequenced by immunoSEQ multiplex PCR; TCRdb stores in-frame clones only, minus some. The table lists 450,000 to 550,000 clones, 30% of them singletons. Sequencing was performed on naive CD4+ T cells from blood. The receptors stem from a man between 18 and 29 years old in good health.

The genes are TRBV6-6 and TRBJ2-2; 8 bases line up with TRBD1. Looked up from germline, CDR1 is MNHNY and CDR2 is SVGAGI (reference sequence). Losses at the gene ends were 9 bases for V and 3 bases for J; bases not matched to a gene: 12. The CDR3 extends over 16 amino acids. CDR3 DNA sequence: TGTGCCAGTAGGAGGGCAGGGGGCCTTGACACCGGGGAGCTGTTTTTT. Its protein product is CASRRAGGLDTGELFF.

V gene TRBV9 combines with J gene TRBJ2-7; 7 positions agree with TRBD1. Germline lookup yields CDR1 SGDLS and CDR2 YYNGEE. CDR3 size: 15 residues. J gave up 3 bases and V 0 bases, and 6 bases lay outside the gene matches. The CDR3, as DNA: TGTGCCAGCAGCGTAGGGGGACAGCCATACTACGAGCAGTACTTC. Amino acid sequence: CASSVGGQPYYEQYF. Full variable domain (outside the CDR3, taken from reference TRBV9 and TRBJ2-7): DSGVTQTPKHLITATGQRVTLRCSPRSGDLSVYWYQQSLDQGLQFLIQYYNGEERAKGNILERFSAQQFPDLHSELNLSSLELGDSALYFCASSVGGQPYYEQYFGPGTRLTVT.

This chain links TRBV29-1 with TRBJ2-3, with D perhaps TRBD1 (6 bases). CDR3 length: 14 residues. Germline V gene sequence: CDR1 SQVTM, CDR2 ANQGSEA. The V end lost 3 bases, the J end lost 6 bases, and 16 bases lay between the germline ends. The CDR3 here is CSVDGDIDLDTQYF. In DNA form, the CDR3 reads TGCAGCGTTGATGGGGACATAGATTTGGATACGCAGTATTTT.

The chain combines TRBV6-1 with TRBJ2-5, with 9 bases matching TRBD1. The CDR3 runs to 15 residues. With V trimmed by 2 bases and J by 3 bases, 4 bases remained unmatched. Germline V gene data show CDR1 as MNHNS and CDR2 as SASEGT. CDR3 coding DNA: TGTGCCAGCAGTGAAACTAGGGACAGGGAAGAGACCCAGTACTTC. Its translation: CASSETRDREETQYF.

This chain connects TRBV9 to TRBJ1-1; D possibly corresponds to TRBD1 (5 bases). CDR1 SGDLS and CDR2 YYNGEE come from the germline V gene. Between the trimmed V and J ends, which lost 0 bases and 3 bases, there was a span of 24 bases. The CDR3 totals 19 residues. The CDR3 DNA sequence: TGTGCCAGCAGCGTAGCGCCTCCCGGGACGGGGAAGGGGCACACTGAAGCTTTCTTT. Amino acid sequence: CASSVAPPGTGKGHTEAFF. Supplemented by reference TRBV9 and TRBJ1-1, the full variable domain reads DSGVTQTPKHLITATGQRVTLRCSPRSGDLSVYWYQQSLDQGLQFLIQYYNGEERAKGNILERFSAQQFPDLHSELNLSSLELGDSALYFCASSVAPPGTGKGHTEAFFGQGTRLTVV.

This clone was counted a few times. This chain connects TRBV18 to TRBJ2-7, with no clear D. V was shortened by 5 bases and J by 3 bases, with 11 bases between the two germline ends. The CDR3 loop spans 13 amino acids. Germline assignment: CDR1 KGHSH and CDR2 LQKENI. CDR3 bases: TGTGCCAGCTCAGAAACGGCAGGCTACGAGCAGTACTTC. Translation: CASSETAGYEQYF.

This clone was detected a few times. The chain couples TRBV5-4 to TRBJ1-1; tentative D call: TRBD1 (5 bases). Germline CDR1 is SGHNT and CDR2 is YYREEE (reference sequence). CDR3 length equals 16 residues. Trimming stripped 1 base from V and 0 bases from J, with 13 bases between. CDR3 sequence (DNA): TGTGCCAGCAGCTTGTTTGGGGCAGGGATGAACACTGAAGCTTTCTTT. Translating it yields CASSLFGAGMNTEAFF.

The chain links TRBV18 to TRBJ2-7, with D maybe TRBD1 (6 bases). The CDR3 consists of 14 residues. CDR1 KGHSH and CDR2 LQKENI come from the germline V gene. Trimming cost V 5 bases and J 4 bases, with 15 bases left between them. The CDR3 loop reads CASSTERQVYEQYF. CDR3 nucleotides: TGTGCCAGCTCAACTGAAAGACAGGTTTACGAGCAGTACTTC.

J is TRBJ2-5 and V is TRBV7-8; D assignment may be TRBD1 or TRBD2 (6 bases each). The germline V and J ends were trimmed by 2 bases and 4 bases, with 8 bases remaining between them. The germline gives CDR1 SGHVS, CDR2 FQNEAQ. This CDR3 region has 13 residues. The CDR3 region has the DNA TGTGCCAGCAGCTTATCGGGGGCAGAGACCCAGTACTTC. This gives the protein CASSLSGAETQYF.

The chain is built from TRBV30 and TRBJ1-1, with a possible D match to TRBD1 (6 bases). Trimming pared 1 base from V and 4 bases from J, leaving 13 bases between. The CDR3 runs to 14 residues. Germline assignment: CDR1 GTSNPN and CDR2 SVGIG (reference sequence). CDR3 sequence: CAWSAGTMRTEAFF. CDR3 coding DNA: TGTGCCTGGAGTGCCGGGACAATGCGCACTGAAGCTTTCTTT.

This clone showed up just a few times. The chain couples TRBV2 to TRBJ1-2; TRBD1 aligns across 7 bases. This CDR3 spans 14 amino acids. Germline trimming cut 5 bases from V and 5 bases from J; bases unmatched to any gene: 8. CDR1 is SNHLY and CDR2 is FYNNEI in the germline V gene. CDR3 amino acids: CASSSQGLPYGYTF. CDR3 nucleotides: TGTGCCAGCAGTTCACAGGGGCTACCTTATGGCTACACCTTC.

This clone was counted a few times. CDR3 sequence (DNA): TGTGCCAGCAGCTCCAGTCGGGGTGAGCAGTTCTTC. Protein: CASSSSRGEQFF. This chain uses TRBV7-2 with TRBJ2-1, with a weak D call TRBD2 (5 bases). Germline loops: CDR1 SGHTA, CDR2 FQGNSA. V was trimmed by 4 bases and J by 9 bases, leaving 10 bases between them. The CDR3 spans 12 residues.

The chain is built from TRBV15 and TRBJ2-4; possible D gene TRBD1, 6 bases. CDR1 LNHNV and CDR2 YYDKDF come from the germline V gene (reference sequence). The V gene lost 3 bases and the J gene lost 1 base, with 16 bases spanning the gap. This CDR3 comprises 17 residues. The CDR3 DNA is TGTGCCACCAGCAGCCGGGACACCGGTCGTGCCAAAAACATTCAGTACTTC. Residues: CATSSRDTGRAKNIQYF.

This clone appeared a few times. The chain couples TRBV30 to TRBJ2-3; possibly TRBD2 for D (6 bases). Trimming took 5 bases from V and 2 from J, leaving 11 bases between them. CDR3 length equals 13 residues. The V gene's germline CDR1 is GTSNPN and CDR2 SVGIG (reference sequence). Written as DNA, the CDR3 is TGTGCCTGGGCAAGCGGGTTCACAGATACGCAGTATTTT. Amino acids: CAWASGFTDTQYF. The whole variable domain, remainder taken from reference TRBV30 and TRBJ2-3, is SQTIHQWPATLVQPVGSPLSLECTVEGTSNPNLYWYRQAAGRGLQLLFYSVGIGQISSEVPQNLSASRPQDRQFILSSKKLLLSDSGFYLCAWASGFTDTQYFGPGTRLTVL.

A few counts support this clone. This sequence joins TRBV10-3 and TRBJ2-1, with 13 bases aligning to TRBD2. The CDR3 has 16 amino acids. The junction had 5 bases not matched to a gene; V was cut back by 4 bases and J by 5 bases. CDR1 and CDR2 (germline): ENHRY, SYGVKD. The CDR3 nucleotides read TGTGCCATCAGTGGGACTAGCGGGAGATGGGACAATGAGCAGTTCTTC. It is translated as CAISGTSGRWDNEQFF.

The rearrangement links TRBV19 to TRBJ2-1; D gene unclear. The CDR3 loop spans 14 amino acids. Trimming left V 0 bases short and J 9 bases short, with 12 bases between. CDR1 LNHDA and CDR2 SQIVND come from the germline V gene (reference sequence). CDR3 bases: TGTGCCAGTAGTATAGATAAAAGTATCGCTGAGCAGTTCTTC. Translated: CASSIDKSIAEQFF.

The chain combines TRBV19 with TRBJ1-1; D is unresolved. Germline loops: CDR1 LNHDA, CDR2 SQIVND (reference sequence). V was cut by 7 bases and J by 1 base, with 7 bases left in between. The CDR3 has 12 residues. CDR3 sequence: CASNQENTEAFF. CDR3 sequence (DNA): TGTGCCAGTAACCAGGAGAACACTGAAGCTTTCTTT.

The table lists this clone with a few counts. CDR3 coding DNA: TGCAGCGTTGGGACAGGTCCCAGCACAGATACGCAGTATTTT. This sequence encodes CSVGTGPSTDTQYF. The rearrangement joins TRBV29-1 to TRBJ2-3; TRBD1 aligns across 7 bases. The germline CDR1 and CDR2 sequences are SQVTM and ANQGSEA. CDR3 size: 14 residues. J lost 0 bases, V lost 4 bases, and 4 bases had no gene match.

This clone occurred a few times. Other DNA sequences in the same sample also yield this CDR3. The genes are TRBV4-2 and TRBJ2-5, with D hard to call. The ends were cut back, 0 bases at V and 5 bases at J, with 1 base in the middle. Per the germline V gene, CDR1 is LGHNA and CDR2 is YNFKEQ. This CDR3 contains 11 residues. In DNA, the CDR3 is TGTGCCAGCAGCCAAGATGAGACCCAGTACTTC. Translation gives CASSQDETQYF.

The chain combines TRBV5-1 with TRBJ2-7, with a weak D call TRBD1 (6 bases). CDR3 size: 14 residues. V gave up 2 bases and J gave up 1 base, with 10 bases separating them. Germline CDR1 is SGHRS and CDR2 is YFSETQ. The CDR3 spells CASSFAGASYEQYF. CDR3 DNA: TGCGCCAGCAGCTTCGCAGGGGCGTCCTACGAGCAGTACTTC. Drawing the rest from reference TRBV5-1 and TRBJ2-7, the complete variable domain is KAGVTQTPRYLIKTRGQQVTLSCSPISGHRSVSWYQQTPGQGLQFLFEYFSETQRNKGNFPGRFSGRQFSNSRSEMNVSTLELGDSALYLCASSFAGASYEQYFGPGTRLTVT.

The chain has TRBV2 and TRBJ2-1, with TRBD2 as a possible D gene (5 bases). CDR3 size: 13 residues. Germline V gene lookup returns CDR1 SNHLY and CDR2 FYNNEI. Trimming stripped 4 bases from V and 7 bases from J, with 11 bases between. Written as DNA, the CDR3 is TGTGCCAGCAGTGTGGAGACGGGGAATGAGCAGTTCTTC. Protein product: CASSVETGNEQFF.

The chain carries TRBV11-3 and TRBJ2-3; D gene unclear. This CDR3 contains 15 residues. V lost 4 bases, J lost 2 bases, and 13 bases lay in between. CDR1 SGHNT and CDR2 YENEEA come from the germline V gene. The CDR3 DNA reads as TGTGCCAGCAGCTCCGGGCAGCGTCTCACAGATACGCAGTATTTT. This translates into CASSSGQRLTDTQYF.

The V gene is TRBV7-9, the J gene TRBJ2-1; TRBD1 agrees at 12 bases. Unmatched junction bases numbered 3, after V lost 3 bases and J lost 6 bases. The CDR3 totals 15 residues. Germline V lookup: CDR1 SEHNR, CDR2 FQNEAQ (reference sequence). CDR3 loop: CASSFRDRGRNEQFF. The CDR3 DNA reads as TGTGCCAGCAGCTTTAGGGACAGGGGGCGCAATGAGCAGTTCTTC.